The T cell receptor beta chain under discussion was sequenced for a study of cytomegalovirus exposure and HLA in healthy donors. Study observations and caveats: Previous analysis showed most TCR beta V segments were productive about 87% or about 30% of the time.

This CDR3 has 15 amino acids. Unmatched junction bases numbered 8, after V lost 2 bases and J lost 8 bases. The germline V gene encodes CDR1 MNHNS and CDR2 SASEGT. Comment on this clone: Its target is unknown.

Primers for the PCR totalled 60 Vbeta and 13 Jbeta. Produced via immunoSEQ multiplex PCR; TCRdb's table is partial and in-frame only. Among some 100,000 clones listed, more than 65% were seen once. Sequencing used PBMCs. This sequence was found in a girl aged 2-10 years in good health and CMV-seropositive. The chain employs TRBV6-1 and TRBJ1-4; 7 bases match TRBD1. CDR3 protein: CASSEPSTGYEKLFF. The DNA of the CDR3 is TGTGCCAGCAGTGAACCTTCGACAGGGTACGAAAAACTGTTTTTT.